Listed below are T cell receptor beta chains from one sample, sequenced in a study of cytomegalovirus exposure and HLA in healthy donors. The data were produced by immunoSEQ multiplex PCR, yet TCRdb's version contains in-frame clones alone and is incomplete. The sample consists of around 150,000 clones, under 70% of them appearing once. The source material was PBMCs. The source of these receptors is a woman aged 25-40 years in good health and CMV-seropositive. Each CDR3 is given with its conserved first and last residue. A D gene is named only where the DNA matches it firmly. Only part of the rows carry a size: once, few, many, or a class if the clone is expanded.

d_gene	j_gene	abundance	v_gene	CDR3aa	CDR3nt
NA	TRBJ2-6	NA	TRBV27	CASSLSSGANVLTF	TGTGCCAGCAGTTTATCTAGCGGGGCCAACGTCCTGACTTTC
TRBD1	TRBJ1-2	NA	TRBV13	CASSLTPGQGAYGYTF	TGTGCCAGCAGCTTAACCCCAGGACAGGGGGCCTATGGCTACACCTTC
NA	TRBJ1-2	NA	TRBV19	CASSPNGGIYGYTF	TGTGCCAGTAGTCCCAACGGGGGGATCTATGGCTACACCTTC
NA	TRBJ1-5	NA	TRBV30	CAWSAGVDQPQHF	TGTGCCTGGAGTGCGGGGGTGGACCAGCCCCAGCATTTT
TRBD1	TRBJ1-2	few	TRBV10-3	CATGQGPFLNYGYTF	TGTGCCACGGGACAGGGCCCGTTTCTGAACTATGGCTACACCTTC
TRBD1	TRBJ1-2	NA	TRBV5-1	CASSTGQGAWGYTF	TGCGCCAGCAGCACCGGACAGGGGGCTTGGGGCTACACCTTC
TRBD1	TRBJ2-7	NA	TRBV10-3	CAIRDGTGAYEQYF	TGTGCCATCAGGGATGGGACAGGGGCCTACGAGCAGTACTTC
TRBD1	TRBJ2-7	NA	TRBV6-5	CASRFPGTGQSEVYF	TGTGCCAGCAGATTCCCCGGGACAGGGCAAAGTGAGGTGTACTTC
NA	TRBJ1-1	NA	TRBV6-4	CASSAVPGNTEAFF	TGTGCCAGCAGTGCCGTCCCAGGAAACACTGAAGCTTTCTTT
TRBD2	TRBJ2-1	medium-sized	TRBV4-1	CASRAAFRTSGSNEQFF	TGCGCCAGCAGAGCGGCGTTTAGGACTAGCGGCAGTAATGAGCAGTTCTTC
NA	TRBJ2-3	NA	TRBV2	CASTWSDTDTQYF	TGTGCCAGCACCTGGTCAGACACAGATACGCAGTATTTT
NA	TRBJ1-4	NA	TRBV4-1	CASSQEGLAGKLFF	TGCGCCAGCAGCCAAGAGGGCCTGGCGGGGAAACTGTTTTTT
NA	TRBJ1-3	once	TRBV2	CASSGPNSGNTIYF	TGTGCCAGCAGTGGGCCCAACTCTGGAAACACCATATATTTT
TRBD1	TRBJ2-7	NA	TRBV18	CASSSGQGGHEQYF	TGTGCCAGCTCATCCGGACAGGGAGGTCACGAGCAGTACTTC
TRBD2	TRBJ2-1	NA	TRBV5-1	CASSILAGDYNEQFF	TGCGCCAGCAGCATTCTAGCGGGAGACTACAATGAGCAGTTCTTC
TRBD1	TRBJ2-5	NA	TRBV6-9	CASSCRTGTSQETQYF	TGTGCCAGCAGTTGTCGGACAGGGACGTCTCAAGAGACCCAGTACTTC
TRBD1	TRBJ2-1	few	TRBV11-3	CASSLGQGAYNEQFF	TGTGCCAGCAGCTTGGGACAGGGCGCCTACAATGAGCAGTTCTTC
NA	TRBJ2-7	few	TRBV28	CASEQGEISYEQYF	TGTGCCAGCGAACAGGGAGAGATCTCCTACGAGCAGTACTTC
NA	TRBJ1-5	NA	TRBV4-2	CASSPFPGDQPQHF	TGTGCCAGCAGCCCATTCCCCGGGGATCAGCCCCAGCATTTT
NA	TRBJ2-7	NA	TRBV5-6	CASSLRQSTFEYF	TGTGCCAGCAGCTTAAGACAGAGTACGTTTGAGTACTTC
NA	TRBJ2-7	once	TRBV2	CASSAAYEQYF	TGTGCCAGCAGTGCGGCCTACGAGCAGTACTTC
NA	TRBJ1-4	NA	TRBV11-2	CASSSGLGGKLFF	TGTGCCAGCAGCTCAGGTCTCGGGGGAAAACTGTTTTTT
TRBD2	TRBJ2-1	NA	TRBV11-2	CASSVTGGLSNEQFF	TGTGCCAGCAGCGTGACGGGGGGGCTCTCCAATGAGCAGTTCTTC
NA	TRBJ1-2	NA	TRBV19	CASSTQGQSLYGYTF	TGTGCCAGTAGTACTCAAGGACAGTCCCTCTATGGCTACACCTTC
NA	TRBJ2-3	few	TRBV5-1	CASSSGQYASTDTQYF	TGCGCCAGCAGCTCTGGACAGTACGCTAGCACAGATACGCAGTATTTT
TRBD1	TRBJ1-2	once	TRBV7-9	CASSFTSGQGVYGYTF	TGTGCCAGCAGCTTTACCTCAGGACAGGGGGTCTATGGCTACACCTTC
TRBD1	TRBJ1-2	NA	TRBV10-2	CASSPGQGGYGYTF	TGCGCCAGCAGCCCGGGACAGGGGGGCTATGGCTACACCTTC
TRBD1	TRBJ1-3	NA	TRBV29-1	CSVDAAGGSGNTIYF	TGCAGCGTTGATGCGGCAGGGGGATCTGGAAACACCATATATTTT
NA	TRBJ2-3	few	TRBV9	CASSVGGTDTQYF	TGTGCCAGCAGCGTAGGCGGGACAGATACGCAGTATTTT
TRBD1	TRBJ2-5	NA	TRBV28	CASSSTGGIQETQYF	TGTGCCAGCAGTAGTACAGGGGGTATCCAAGAGACCCAGTACTTC
NA	TRBJ1-1	few	TRBV5-8	CATMGGFGRSTEAFF	TGTGCCACCATGGGGGGGTTCGGTCGAAGCACTGAAGCTTTCTTT
TRBD1	TRBJ1-3	few	TRBV6-5	CASGHRQGSGNTIYF	TGTGCCAGCGGCCATAGACAGGGTTCTGGAAACACCATATATTTT
TRBD1	TRBJ1-1	NA	TRBV5-1	CASSGTGTGGGFVSTEAFF	TGCGCCAGCAGCGGCACCGGGACAGGGGGCGGATTCGTGAGCACTGAAGCTTTCTTT
NA	TRBJ1-5	NA	TRBV4-1	CASSRQPDQPQHF	TGCGCCAGCAGTCGACAGCCAGATCAGCCCCAGCATTTT
TRBD1	TRBJ2-7	NA	TRBV19	CATTGPGGFYEQYF	TGTGCCACCACAGGGCCAGGGGGCTTCTACGAGCAGTACTTC
NA	TRBJ1-2	NA	TRBV19	CASSPGTNYGYTF	TGTGCCAGTAGCCCCGGGACTAACTATGGCTACACCTTC
TRBD1	TRBJ1-4	NA	TRBV5-1	CASSLYTQGEGEKLFF	TGCGCCAGCAGCTTGTATACCCAGGGGGAAGGGGAAAAACTGTTTTTT
TRBD1	TRBJ2-7	NA	TRBV7-8	CASSFPNTGEHSYEQYF	TGTGCCAGCAGCTTCCCTAATACAGGGGAGCATTCCTACGAGCAGTACTTC
NA	TRBJ1-6	NA	TRBV2	CASSRGRGSYNSPLHF	TGTGCCAGCAGCCGGGGGAGGGGCTCCTATAATTCACCCCTCCACTTT
NA	TRBJ2-2	few	TRBV4-1	CASSQAKELFF	TGCGCCAGCAGCCAGGCCAAGGAGCTGTTTTTT
NA	TRBJ1-4	NA	TRBV7-9	CASSLEFGREKLFF	TGTGCCAGCAGCTTAGAATTCGGGAGAGAAAAACTGTTTTTT
NA	TRBJ2-7	few	TRBV10-3	CAISTGTSTYEQYF	TGTGCCATCAGTACCGGGACTTCTACCTACGAGCAGTACTTC
NA	TRBJ1-2	NA	TRBV2	CASKDRNKYGYTF	TGTGCCAGCAAAGACAGAAATAAGTATGGCTACACCTTC
TRBD1	TRBJ1-2	NA	TRBV2	CASIVGTGSGYTF	TGTGCCAGCATAGTAGGGACAGGGAGTGGCTACACCTTC
NA	TRBJ1-2	NA	TRBV4-1	CASSPGGGVNYGYTF	TGCGCCAGCAGCCCTGGAGGGGGGGTCAACTATGGCTACACCTTC
NA	TRBJ2-1	NA	TRBV4-2	CASSPGLAFVNEQFF	TGTGCCAGCAGCCCCGGGCTAGCTTTCGTGAATGAGCAGTTCTTC
NA	TRBJ1-1	few	TRBV9	CASSGDFSEAFF	TGTGCCAGCAGCGGGGACTTTTCTGAAGCTTTCTTT
TRBD1	TRBJ2-3	NA	TRBV10-3	CAFSDRGSTDTQYF	TGTGCCTTTTCGGACAGGGGCTCCACAGATACGCAGTATTTT
TRBD1	TRBJ1-4	NA	TRBV7-9	CASSSPDREWRKLFF	TGTGCCAGCAGCTCCCCGGACAGGGAATGGCGAAAACTGTTTTTT
TRBD1	TRBJ1-1	few	TRBV2	CASSGDSMNTEAFF	TGTGCCAGCAGCGGGGACAGCATGAACACTGAAGCTTTCTTT
NA	TRBJ1-2	NA	TRBV9	CASSYSREGGRYGYTF	TGTGCCAGCAGCTACTCCAGGGAGGGGGGGAGATATGGCTACACCTTC
NA	TRBJ1-2	NA	TRBV9	CASSVADTYGYTF	TGTGCCAGCAGCGTAGCGGACACATATGGCTACACCTTC
TRBD1	TRBJ2-7	NA	TRBV7-9	CASSPGQGGDTSPREQYF	TGTGCCAGCAGCCCAGGACAGGGTGGGGACACTAGCCCTCGCGAGCAGTACTTC
NA	TRBJ2-7	NA	TRBV5-4	CASSLRGYEQYF	TGTGCCAGCAGCTTGCGGGGCTACGAGCAGTACTTC
TRBD1	TRBJ1-5	NA	TRBV9	CASSPRQGLNQPQHF	TGTGCCAGCAGCCCAAGACAGGGATTAAATCAGCCCCAGCATTTT
NA	TRBJ1-1	NA	TRBV30	CAWSAFLPWTVVGEAFF	TGTGCCTGGAGTGCATTCTTACCCTGGACTGTTGTTGGTGAAGCTTTCTTT
TRBD2	TRBJ2-1	NA	TRBV10-3	CAISEYRLAANNEQFF	TGTGCCATCAGTGAGTACCGGCTAGCGGCCAACAATGAGCAGTTCTTC